Sequencing of this T cell receptor (beta chain) was carried out in a study of T-cell memory formation after mild COVID-19. TCRdb re-derived calls from the 5' RACE reads in MiXCR, one entry per CDR3 protein. The sample lists 550,000 to 600,000 distinct CDR3 sequences, 20% to 25% seen once, with around 8.4% in the top ten. Germline V gene sequence: CDR1 KGHDR, CDR2 SFDVKD. This CDR3 comprises 12 residues. Trimming took 5 bases from V and 7 from J, leaving 10 bases between them. In the case of this clonotype: Without the conserved terminal phenylalanine or tryptophan, this CDR3 likely stems from a read error.

V is TRBV24-1 and J is TRBJ1-2; D not certain. The TCR was taken from an adult woman who had mild COVID-19 (a few samples of this study predate the infection). Cell type and time point are not known. The specimen was PBMCs or a T cell subset sorted from them (not recorded which). As DNA, the CDR3 is TGTGCCACCAGTGGAGGCCCCGGTGGCTACACCTTA. Protein sequence: CATSGGPGGYTL.